Each of the 8 T cell receptor beta chains below was sequenced from the same sample in a study of OX40 agonist ivuxolimab in advanced cancers. Assay: immunoSEQ multiplex PCR; the TCRdb copy retains only in-frame clones and omits some. The sample holds 55,000 to 75,000 clones; approximately 91% are singletons and the top ten take 3.5% to 4%. Sample: CD4+ or CD8+ T cells sorted from blood, taken in a trial of the OX40 agonist ivuxolimab. Receptor source: an adult with an advanced solid tumor such as melanoma, head and neck, liver or kidney cancer.

The chain employs TRBV27 and TRBJ2-7; possible D gene TRBD1, 5 bases. V gave up 10 bases and J gave up 5 bases, with 18 bases separating them. CDR3 length: 13 amino acids. The germline V gene encodes CDR1 MNHEY and CDR2 SMNVEV (reference sequence). The CDR3 coding sequence is TGTGCCACCAGGGCCCTACAGAACCACGAGCAGTACTTC. Translation gives CATRALQNHEQYF.

The V call is TRBV4-2, the J call TRBJ2-5, with D possibly being TRBD2 (6 bases). CDR3 size: 16 residues. Trimming pared 0 bases from V and 5 bases from J, leaving 16 bases between. Germline CDR1 and CDR2: LGHNA and YNFKEQ. The CDR3 here is CASSQDPAGEGETQYF. CDR3 coding DNA: TGTGCCAGCAGCCAAGATCCAGCGGGCGAGGGGGAGACCCAGTACTTC.

This chain links TRBV9 with TRBJ2-1; TRBD2 matches 9 bases. The J segment lost 4 bases and the V segment lost 0 bases, leaving 8 bases of the junction unmatched. Per germline, CDR1 SGDLS and CDR2 YYNGEE. The CDR3 loop spans 17 amino acids. The CDR3 loop is CASSVGVAGDGYNEQFF. The CDR3 DNA reads as TGTGCCAGCAGCGTAGGGGTAGCGGGAGACGGGTACAATGAGCAGTTCTTC.

The rearrangement links TRBV7-3 to TRBJ2-3, with unresolved D. The length of the CDR3 is 13 residues. Germline CDR1 SGHTA, CDR2 FQGTGA. V shed 1 base and J shed 6 bases, with 8 bases lying between them. The CDR3 sequence: CASSLIQADTQYF. CDR3 sequence (DNA): TGTGCCAGCAGCTTAATTCAGGCGGATACGCAGTATTTT.

The chain recombines TRBV4-3 with TRBJ1-5, with D perhaps TRBD1 (6 bases). From germline, CDR1 is LGHNA and CDR2 YSLEER. CDR3 length: 15 amino acids. Trimming cost V 4 bases and J 3 bases, with 13 bases left between them. Written as DNA, the CDR3 is TGCGCCAGCAGCCCAGGGGTTAACTCCAATCAGCCCCAGCATTTT. Translation: CASSPGVNSNQPQHF.

The chain employs TRBV7-9 and TRBJ2-7; D unclear. The germline V gene has CDR1 SEHNR and CDR2 FQNEAQ (reference sequence). CDR3 length: 15 amino acids. The ends were cut back, 5 bases at V and 0 bases at J, with 14 bases in the middle. The CDR3 spells CASSPTAPSSYEQYF. The DNA for the CDR3 is TGTGCCAGCAGCCCCACAGCCCCAAGCTCCTACGAGCAGTACTTC. The full variable domain, its missing parts supplied by reference TRBV7-9 and TRBJ2-7, is DTGVSQNPRHKITKRGQNVTFRCDPISEHNRLYWYRQTLGQGPEFLTYFQNEAQLEKSRLLSDRFSAERPKGSFSTLEIQRTEQGDSAMYLCASSPTAPSSYEQYFGPGTRLTVT.

The V and J genes are TRBV9 and TRBJ1-2; maybe TRBD1 (5 bases). CDR1 is SGDLS and CDR2 is YYNGEE in the germline V gene. The CDR3 extends over 14 amino acids. V gave up 3 bases and J gave up 2 bases, with 11 bases separating them. As DNA, the CDR3 is TGTGCCAGCAGCGCGGGACTCCCGAACTATGGCTACACCTTC. This translates into CASSAGLPNYGYTF.

The V gene is TRBV19, the J gene TRBJ1-4, with 7 bases identical to TRBD1. CDR1 is LNHDA, CDR2 SQIVND, per germline (reference sequence). J lost 6 bases, V lost 6 bases, and 7 bases had no gene match. The CDR3 covers 14 residues. In DNA form, the CDR3 reads TGTGCCAGTAGCCGACAGGGACTGGATGAAAAACTGTTTTTT. It yields the protein CASSRQGLDEKLFF.